Each of the 10 T cell receptor beta chains below was sequenced from the same sample in a study of shared clonotypes between healthy human individuals. The protocol was immunoSEQ multiplex PCR, while the TCRdb copy is restricted to in-frame clones and leaves out a portion. The sample lists some 490,000 clones, 70% to 85% occurring once. Input material: PBMCs. These receptor sequences come from a woman aged 40 to 50 in good health. Some clones in this sample may be carry-over from other donors' samples.

J is TRBJ2-3 and V is TRBV19; D is unresolved. Germline lookup yields CDR1 LNHDA and CDR2 SQIVND (reference sequence). The germline V and J ends were trimmed by 3 bases and 0 bases, with 10 bases remaining between them. The length of the CDR3 is 15 residues. CDR3 region: CASSIPRSSTDTQYF. The DNA of the CDR3 is TGTGCCAGTAGTATCCCCAGGTCTAGCACAGATACGCAGTATTTT.

This chain connects TRBV30 to TRBJ2-5; D is unresolved. The V end was cut by 0 bases, the J end by 4 bases, with 9 bases between. This CDR3 region has 13 residues. In germline, CDR1 is GTSNPN, CDR2 SVGIG (reference sequence). The CDR3: CAWSVTSGETQYF. CDR3 DNA: TGTGCCTGGAGTGTGACCTCCGGAGAGACCCAGTACTTC.

This clone was seen only a few times. The chain is built from TRBV28 and TRBJ1-2; D is perhaps TRBD1 (6 bases). Trimming took 8 bases from V and 3 from J, leaving 19 bases between them. Germline assignment: CDR1 MDHEN and CDR2 SYDVKM. This CDR3 has 15 residues. For the CDR3, the DNA is TGTGCCAGCCAATCTAATGGGGCAGGGGACTATGGCTACACCTTC. Amino acid sequence: CASQSNGAGDYGYTF.

The rearrangement uses TRBV7-3 and TRBJ2-1; 7 bases fit TRBD2. The CDR3 consists of 15 residues. Per germline, CDR1 SGHTA and CDR2 FQGTGA. The trim removed 2 bases at V and 15 bases at J, leaving 16 bases unmatched. The CDR3 loop is CASSLGGPAGVQLFF. CDR3 nucleotides: TGTGCCAGCAGCTTAGGAGGGCCTGCGGGAGTACAGCTGTTCTTC.

The V and J genes are TRBV19 and TRBJ1-1, with TRBD1 as a possible D gene (5 bases). The CDR3 is 15 residues long. CDR1 is LNHDA, CDR2 SQIVND, per germline (reference sequence). The germline V and J ends were trimmed by 3 bases and 2 bases, with 13 bases remaining between them. The CDR3 loop is CASSILGGINTEAFF. In DNA, the CDR3 is TGTGCCAGTAGTATCCTTGGGGGTATCAACACTGAAGCTTTCTTT.

This sequence joins TRBV27 and TRBJ2-1; D is possibly TRBD2 (5 bases). CDR1 is MNHEY, CDR2 SMNVEV, per germline (reference sequence). V lost 3 bases to trimming and J lost 2 bases, with 11 bases between them. The CDR3 is 15 amino acids. For the CDR3, the DNA is TGTGCCAGCAGTTTCTCGCCGGGAACCTACAATGAGCAGTTCTTC. The encoded protein is CASSFSPGTYNEQFF.

The chain couples TRBV5-6 to TRBJ2-3; 15 nucleotides align to TRBD2. Germline V gives CDR1 SGHDT, CDR2 YYEEEE. The CDR3 length is 18 residues. V shed 0 bases, J shed 4 bases, and the junction held 6 bases outside the gene matches. CDR3 region: CASSLEGLAGGVADTQYF. CDR3 bases: TGTGCCAGCAGCTTGGAGGGACTAGCGGGAGGAGTAGCAGATACGCAGTATTTT. The full variable domain, completed using reference TRBV5-6 and TRBJ2-3, is DAGVTQSPTHLIKTRGQQVTLRCSPKSGHDTVSWYQQALGQGPQFIFQYYEEEERQRGNFPDRFSGHQFPNYSSELNVNALLLGDSALYLCASSLEGLAGGVADTQYFGPGTRLTVL.

The chain employs TRBV4-1 and TRBJ2-3; 9 positions match TRBD2. V lost 3 bases and J lost 0; bases outside the gene matches: 16. This CDR3 contains 20 residues. The germline gives CDR1 MGHRA, CDR2 YSYEKL. The CDR3 protein is CASSQARGGLAQSSTDTQYF. The CDR3 DNA reads TGCGCCAGCAGCCAGGCTAGGGGGGGACTAGCACAATCTAGCACAGATACGCAGTATTTT.

The chain couples TRBV7-6 to TRBJ2-7; TRBD2 aligns across 12 bases. The germline gives CDR1 SGHVS, CDR2 FNYEAQ. The CDR3 runs to 14 residues. J lost 6 bases, V lost 4 bases, and 4 bases had no gene match. CDR3 in DNA: TGTGCCAGCAGCTCGACTAGCGGGAGCAGCGAGCAGTACTTC. This gives the protein CASSSTSGSSEQYF.

The rearrangement links TRBV30 to TRBJ2-1, with 8 bases identical to TRBD2. The CDR3 covers 14 residues. Germline lookup yields CDR1 GTSNPN and CDR2 SVGIG (reference sequence). V gave up 4 bases and J gave up 6 bases; unmatched junction bases: 8. In DNA, the CDR3 is TGTGCCTGGAACGCGGGACTAGACCCCAATGAGCAGTTCTTC. This codes for CAWNAGLDPNEQFF.